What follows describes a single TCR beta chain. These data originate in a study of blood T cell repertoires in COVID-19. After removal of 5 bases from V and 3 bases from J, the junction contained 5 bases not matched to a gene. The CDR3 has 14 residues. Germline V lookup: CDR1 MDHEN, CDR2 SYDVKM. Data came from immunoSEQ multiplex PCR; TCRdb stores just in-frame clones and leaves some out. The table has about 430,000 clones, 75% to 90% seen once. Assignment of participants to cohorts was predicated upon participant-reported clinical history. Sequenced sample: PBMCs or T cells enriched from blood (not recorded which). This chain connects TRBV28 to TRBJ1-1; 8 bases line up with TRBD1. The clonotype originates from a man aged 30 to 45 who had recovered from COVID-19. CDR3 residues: CASSPRGRDTEAFF. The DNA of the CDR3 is TGTGCCAGCAGTCCCAGGGGGCGGGACACTGAAGCTTTCTTT.